This TCR beta chain derives from a study of tumor-infiltrating lymphocytes in primary liver carcinoma. Looking at the study overall: Productive TCRbeta read counts per sample ran from roughly 3.6 to 7.1 million and were similar across tissue types.

Overall study findings and caveats: Tumor-adjacent and tumor-blood pairs shared less of their repertoires than tumor region pairs shared.

CDR1 is MGHRA and CDR2 is YSYEKL in the germline V gene. The CDR3 is made up of 21 amino acids. Trimming pared 3 bases from V and 5 bases from J, leaving 34 bases between. Reverse transcription of 500 ng total RNA with a constant-region primer produced TCR beta cDNA. Construction of TCR beta libraries relied on three successive nested multiplex PCR rounds employing slightly modified ARM-PCR. TRBV1-TRBV30 forward primers paired with a C-beta reverse primer were used in the first two PCR rounds, which ran 9 to 10 cycles each. TCRdb redid the calling of the multiplex PCR reads with MiXCR, one entry per CDR3 protein. This table holds just under 95,000 distinct CDR3 sequences, 55% to 75% found once. The tissue used was unsorted bulk material of roughly 17-31 mg. RNA and DNA were co-extracted from it with the AllPrep DNA/RNA mini kit. No patient had received treatment, and all had chronic HBV infection.

Comment on this clonotype: Its antigen is unknown.

This sequence originates from a middle-aged man with primary liver carcinoma and hepatitis B virus infection. Source material: tumor-adjacent normal liver tissue. The genes are TRBV4-1 and TRBJ2-5; D might be TRBD2 (6 bases). The CDR3 region is CASSQDSPGDSLTSNRETQYF. The CDR3 bases are TGCGCCAGCAGCCAGGACTCCCCGGGAGATAGTCTCACCTCCAACCGGGAGACCCAGTACTTC.